One TCR beta chain is described in this entry. This specimen comes from a study of cytomegalovirus exposure and HLA in healthy donors. Germline trimming cut 7 bases from V and 5 bases from J; bases unmatched to any gene: 2. The CDR3 extends over 12 amino acids. Germline V lookup: CDR1 SNHLY, CDR2 FYNNEI. With 60 Vbeta and 13 Jbeta primers, the PCR was carried out. Assay used: immunoSEQ multiplex PCR; TCRdb lists only in-frame clones, some missing. The data contain hundreds of thousands of clones, roughly 90% of them singletons. Sequencing used PBMCs. The receptor's source is a woman younger than 30 in good health and CMV-seronegative. The J gene is TRBJ1-5, the V gene TRBV2, with 7 bases lining up with TRBD1. The CDR3 loop is CASNQGDQPQHF. The CDR3 bases are TGTGCCAGCAACCAGGGGGATCAGCCCCAGCATTTT. The full variable domain, completed using reference TRBV2 and TRBJ1-5, is EPEVTQTPSHQVTQMGQEVILRCVPISNHLYFYWYRQILGQKVEFLVSFYNNEISEKSEIFDDQFSVERPDGSNFTLKIRSTKLEDSAMYFCASNQGDQPQHFGDGTRLSIL.